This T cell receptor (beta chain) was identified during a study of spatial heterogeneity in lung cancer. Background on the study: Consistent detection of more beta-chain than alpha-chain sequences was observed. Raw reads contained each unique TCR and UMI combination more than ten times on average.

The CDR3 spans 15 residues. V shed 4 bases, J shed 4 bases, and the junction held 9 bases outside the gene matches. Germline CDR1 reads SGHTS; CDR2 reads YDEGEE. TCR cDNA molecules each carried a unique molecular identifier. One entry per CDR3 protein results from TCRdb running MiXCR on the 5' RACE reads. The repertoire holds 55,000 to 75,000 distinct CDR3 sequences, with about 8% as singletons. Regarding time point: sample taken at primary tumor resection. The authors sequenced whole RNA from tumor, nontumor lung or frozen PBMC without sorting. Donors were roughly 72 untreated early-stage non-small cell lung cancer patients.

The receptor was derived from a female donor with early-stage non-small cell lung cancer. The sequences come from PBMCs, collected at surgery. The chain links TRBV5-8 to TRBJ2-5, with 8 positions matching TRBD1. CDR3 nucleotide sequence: TGTGCCAGCAGCAACGGACAGGGTATACGAGAGACCCAGTACTTC. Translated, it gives CASSNGQGIRETQYF.